The clone carrying this T cell receptor beta chain was counted ten times or more. What it binds is unknown. These data originate in a study of post-analysis software for immune sequencing data. Whole-study results and caveats: There were five or six TRBV segments more frequent in patients than controls, and TRBV5-6, TRBV5-1 and TRBV20-1 were among them.

J was trimmed by 5 bases and V by 8 bases; bases with no gene match: 15. CDR3 length: 16 amino acids. CDR1 is ENHRY, CDR2 SYGVKD, per germline. Carried by the TCR beta cDNA libraries were unique molecular identifiers. MiXCR, run by TCRdb on the PCR reads, gives a single entry per CDR3 protein. Of over 700,000 distinct CDR3 sequences in the sample, 25% to 30% were seen once. Sequencing was done on a sample of blood. The V gene is TRBV10-3, the J gene TRBJ2-5; 9 bases align to TRBD1. The TCR was taken from a girl aged 10-17 years with multiple sclerosis. The chain's CDR3 is CAIGKPGTGTEETQYF. CDR3 bases: TGTGCCATCGGCAAACCCGGGACAGGGACTGAGGAGACCCAGTACTTC.